Each of the 6 T cell receptor beta chains below was sequenced from the same sample in a study of blood T cells in healthy people across ages. Through a sample-barcoded 5' primer and a J-beta primer mix, a second PCR was run for about 6 to 11 cycles. TCRdb analysed the 5' RACE reads with MiXCR anew, one entry per CDR3 protein. The data show 800,000 to 950,000 distinct CDR3 sequences, with 25% to 35% seen just once and roughly 10% held by the top ten. The data were also submitted as part of a second study, on T cells of mothers and their children.

Sequencing used blood. The receptor set was obtained from a woman aged 40 to 50 in good health.

This clonotype was counted only a few times. A read error may produce the germline difference seen at one junction end. The V and J genes are TRBV3-1 and TRBJ2-1; no firm D call. Germline loops: CDR1 LGHDT, CDR2 YNNKEL (reference sequence). The CDR3 is 13 amino acids. Written as DNA, the CDR3 is TGTGCCGGCAGCCACGACTCCTACAATGAGCAGTTCTTC. The encoded protein is CAGSHDSYNEQFF.

The genes are TRBV27 and TRBJ1-4; 9 bases fit TRBD1. The germline V gene has CDR1 MNHEY and CDR2 SMNVEV (reference sequence). V dropped 4 bases and J dropped 14; count of bases not matched to a gene: 14. The CDR3 has 15 amino acids. This CDR3 is CASSSAPGQGQSLFF. Here the CDR3 DNA reads TGTGCCAGCAGTTCAGCCCCGGGACAGGGTCAGTCTCTGTTTTTT.

A few counts support this clonotype. The chain joins TRBV7-2 to TRBJ1-2, with D unresolved. The V gene lost 1 base and the J gene lost 6 bases, with 3 bases spanning the gap. This CDR3 is built from 11 residues. CDR1 is SGHTA and CDR2 is FQGNSA in the germline V gene. Written as DNA, the CDR3 is TGTGCCAGCAGCTTAGAGGATGGCTACACCTTC. Translating gives CASSLEDGYTF.

The chain links TRBV6-5 to TRBJ2-2; a weak D match, TRBD2 (6 bases). Trimming pared 2 bases from V and 1 base from J, leaving 17 bases between. Germline CDR1 is MNHEY and CDR2 is SVGAGI. This CDR3 contains 18 residues. This chain's CDR3 is CASSYGGGQGGNTGELFF. CDR3 sequence (DNA): TGTGCCAGCAGTTACGGCGGTGGGCAGGGAGGGAACACCGGGGAGCTGTTTTTT.

Note on this clonotype: This could be a read error, since a much larger clone is one nucleotide away. The gene calls are TRBV9 and TRBJ1-2; 7 bases line up with TRBD1. CDR1 SGDLS and CDR2 YYNGEE come from the germline V gene. CDR3 length: 15 residues. CDR3 in amino acids: CANSVGGQLNYGYTF. In DNA form, the CDR3 reads TGTGCCAACAGCGTAGGGGGACAGTTGAACTATGGCTACACCTTC.

This clonotype has at least ten counts. V is TRBV7-2 and J is TRBJ1-2; no definite D call. V lost 1 base to trimming and J lost 2 bases, with 8 bases between them. The CDR3 is 14 residues long. CDR1 is SGHTA, CDR2 FQGNSA, per germline. This chain's CDR3 is CASSLDYNNYGYTF. CDR3 DNA sequence: TGTGCCAGCAGCTTAGATTACAACAACTATGGCTACACCTTC. Full variable domain (remainder filled in from reference TRBV7-2 and TRBJ1-2): GAGVSQSPSNKVTEKGKDVELRCDPISGHTALYWYRQSLGQGLEFLIYFQGNSAPDKSGLPSDRFSAERTGGSVSTLTIQRTQQEDSAVYLCASSLDYNNYGYTFGSGTRLTVV.